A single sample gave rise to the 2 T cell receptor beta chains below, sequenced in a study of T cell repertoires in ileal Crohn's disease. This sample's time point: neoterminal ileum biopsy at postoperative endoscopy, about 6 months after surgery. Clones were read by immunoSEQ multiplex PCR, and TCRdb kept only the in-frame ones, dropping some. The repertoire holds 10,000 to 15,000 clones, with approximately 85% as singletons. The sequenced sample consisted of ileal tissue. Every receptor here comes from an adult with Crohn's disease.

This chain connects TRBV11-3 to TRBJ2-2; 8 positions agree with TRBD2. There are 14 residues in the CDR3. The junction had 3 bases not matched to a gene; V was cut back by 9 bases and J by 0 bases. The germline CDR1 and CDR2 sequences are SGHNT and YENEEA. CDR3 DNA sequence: TGTGCCAGTAAGCGGGGGACGAACACCGGGGAGCTGTTTTTT. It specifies CASKRGTNTGELFF.

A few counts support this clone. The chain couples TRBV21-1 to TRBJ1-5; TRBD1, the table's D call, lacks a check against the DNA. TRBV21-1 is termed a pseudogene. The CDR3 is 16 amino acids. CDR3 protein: CASSKRAGGTGQPQHF. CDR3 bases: TGTGCCAGCAGCAAAAGGGCAGGGGGCACGGGTCAGCCCCAGCATTTT.